Included here is one T cell receptor beta chain sequence, with context. This sample was included in a study of blood T cell repertoires in COVID-19. The wider study: Samples of COVID-19 (acute and convalescent) were obtained from the United States, Italy and Spain. PBMCs, B-cell-depleted T cells, or T cells provided the cDNA or gDNA that made up the material.

Seattle researchers signed up patients amid active infection and tracked them longitudinally. CDR3 length: 14 amino acids. The V gene lost 0 bases and the J gene lost 3 bases, with 4 bases spanning the gap. CDR1 is SGHRS and CDR2 is YFSETQ in the germline V gene. Study processing details: Researchers report that nucleated cell counts were estimated from reference gene primer amplification. The repertoire was sequenced with immunoSEQ multiplex PCR; TCRdb's copy has only in-frame clones and lacks some. V, J and clone size reflect that table, while D and trimming were determined from the DNA. The table records about 130,000 clones, more than 80% of them present only once.

The gene calls are TRBV5-1 and TRBJ1-6; no clear D gene. The TCR was taken from a woman older than 75 with COVID-19, enrolled during active disease. The specimen was peripheral blood. For the CDR3, the DNA is TGCGCCAGCAGCTTGGCAGGCTATAATTCACCCCTCCACTTT. Protein sequence: CASSLAGYNSPLHF.